The next 18 T cell receptor beta chains were all read from a single sample in a study of blood T cell repertoires in COVID-19 (dated by TCRdb to 2019 to 2021). Library preparation employed the immunoSEQ multiplex PCR assay. The table was pulled from immuneACCESS by TCRdb, which kept in-frame rearrangements only. Such tables lose some clones; where checked, under half of the loss comes from unresolved V genes, and the rest has no known cause. Here the sample has over 85,000 clones; around 82% occur a single time. The ten top clones hold around 3.3% of the sample. Sequencing input: peripheral blood. These TCRs come from a woman over 75 with COVID-19, enrolled during active disease.

This clone was seen more than once but under ten times. V and J are TRBV12-3 or TRBV12-4 and TRBJ1-1, with D uncertain. V dropped 5 bases and J dropped 2 bases, with 6 bases sitting between them. The CDR3 runs 12 residues. CDR3 loop: CASSPLNTEAFF. CDR3 in DNA: TGTGCCAGCAGTCCACTCAACACTGAAGCTTTCTTT.

The chain employs TRBV2 and TRBJ2-2, with 9 bases that match TRBD1. This CDR3 spans 14 amino acids. Unmatched junction bases numbered 7, after V lost 11 bases and J lost 3 bases. Germline values: CDR1 SNHLY, CDR2 FYNNEI. The CDR3 region has the DNA TGTGCCGGCAAACAGGGGGCTGACACCGGGGAGCTGTTTTTT. Residues: CAGKQGADTGELFF. Looking up the rest from reference TRBV2 and TRBJ2-2 gives the full variable domain: EPEVTQTPSHQVTQMGQEVILRCVPISNHLYFYWYRQILGQKVEFLVSFYNNEISEKSEIFDDQFSVERPDGSNFTLKIRSTKLEDSAMYFCAGKQGADTGELFFGEGSRLTVL.

This clone was seen a few times. The rearrangement uses TRBV4-1 and TRBJ1-4; D ambiguous. The CDR3 runs 15 residues. Trimming stripped 2 bases from V and 0 bases from J, with 7 bases between. The germline V gene encodes CDR1 MGHRA and CDR2 YSYEKL. CDR3 sequence (DNA): TGCGCCAGCAGCCAAATGTCCGCAACTAATGAAAAACTGTTTTTT. It codes for CASSQMSATNEKLFF.

The chain combines TRBV7-3 with TRBJ2-1; D not resolved. With 1 base removed from V and 5 bases from J, the gap between germline ends came to 6 bases. Germline loops: CDR1 SGHTA, CDR2 FQGTGA. This CDR3 has 13 residues. CDR3 DNA sequence: TGTGCCAGCAGCTTAAACCGGGACAATGAGCAGTTCTTC. Its protein product is CASSLNRDNEQFF.

The rearrangement uses TRBV3-1 (or the pseudogene TRBV3-2) and TRBJ2-5, with TRBD2 matching 9 bases. V lost 4 bases, J lost 3 bases, and 6 bases stayed unmatched. The germline CDR1 and CDR2 sequences are LGHDT and YNNKEL (reference sequence). This CDR3 has 15 amino acids. The CDR3 coding sequence is TGTGCCAGCAGCCTTTTTAGCGGGGGAAAAGAGACCCAGTACTTC. Amino acid sequence: CASSLFSGGKETQYF.

The chain joins TRBV18 to TRBJ1-4, with 8 nucleotides matching TRBD1. The ends lost 3 bases at V and 2 bases at J; junction bases unmatched: 2. This CDR3 is built from 15 residues. Germline CDR1 reads KGHSH; CDR2 reads LQKENI. CDR3 bases: TGTGCCAGCTCACCCAGGGGGCGGACTAATGAAAAACTGTTTTTT. Encoded protein: CASSPRGRTNEKLFF.

This rearrangement joins TRBV7-2 to TRBJ2-7, with 14 bases lining up with TRBD2. The junction had 6 bases not matched to a gene; V was cut back by 6 bases and J by 5 bases. The germline V gene encodes CDR1 SGHTA and CDR2 FQGNSA. This CDR3 has 15 residues. The CDR3 here is CASRMGLAGVDEQYF. The DNA for the CDR3 is TGTGCCAGCAGAATGGGACTAGCGGGAGTCGACGAGCAGTACTTC. Filled out from reference TRBV7-2 and TRBJ2-7, the complete variable domain reads GAGVSQSPSNKVTEKGKDVELRCDPISGHTALYWYRQSLGQGLEFLIYFQGNSAPDKSGLPSDRFSAERTGGSVSTLTIQRTQQEDSAVYLCASRMGLAGVDEQYFGPGTRLTVT.

The rearrangement uses TRBV10-3 and TRBJ2-2, with D perhaps TRBD1 (6 bases). The germline V gene has CDR1 ENHRY and CDR2 SYGVKD. The CDR3 extends over 16 amino acids. V shed 6 bases and J shed 6 bases, with 20 bases lying between them. The CDR3 protein is CAIRRGEQGHAGELFF. The CDR3 DNA reads as TGTGCCATCAGGCGTGGCGAACAGGGCCACGCCGGGGAGCTGTTTTTT.

V is TRBV6-5 and J is TRBJ2-6; no reliable D call. The germline V gene has CDR1 MNHEY and CDR2 SVGAGI. CDR3 length: 15 amino acids. V was clipped by 6 bases and J by 0 bases, with 9 bases between them. The CDR3: CASRAGYSGANVLTF. CDR3 coding DNA: TGTGCCAGCAGGGCAGGATACTCTGGGGCCAACGTCCTGACTTTC.

The chain uses TRBV2 and TRBJ2-2; D is possibly TRBD1 (6 bases). Germline V gene sequence: CDR1 SNHLY, CDR2 FYNNEI. The length of the CDR3 is 13 residues. V was shortened by 7 bases and J by 4 bases, with 10 bases between the two germline ends. CDR3 loop: CASNRVRTGELFF. The CDR3 nucleotides are TGTGCCAGCAACAGGGTTCGCACCGGGGAGCTGTTTTTT.

This chain uses TRBV4-1 with TRBJ2-1; TRBD2 aligns across 7 bases. Trimming at V came to 0 bases and at J to 7 bases, leaving 9 bases not matched to a gene. CDR3 length: 16 residues. Looked up from germline, CDR1 is MGHRA and CDR2 is YSYEKL. CDR3 protein: CASSQDRAGVRNEQFF. CDR3 nucleotides: TGCGCCAGCAGCCAAGATCGGGCGGGAGTGCGGAATGAGCAGTTCTTC.

The V call is TRBV29-1, the J call TRBJ2-5; a possible D gene is TRBD2 (7 bases). The CDR3 spans 12 residues. Trimming cost V 3 bases and J 5 bases, with 10 bases left between them. CDR1 is SQVTM, CDR2 ANQGSEA, per germline. The CDR3 region has the DNA TGCAGCGTTGACGAGGGGGGGGAGACCCAGTACTTC. It is translated as CSVDEGGETQYF.

The chain is built from TRBV7-2 and TRBJ2-1, with 9 bases aligning to TRBD1. The V gene's germline CDR1 is SGHTA and CDR2 FQGNSA. CDR3 size: 15 residues. Trimming took 1 base from V and 9 from J; bases not matched to a gene: 7. The CDR3: CASSLEQGAVSEQFF. CDR3 bases: TGTGCCAGCAGCTTAGAACAGGGGGCAGTTAGTGAGCAGTTCTTC.

This clone was recorded a few times. Other DNA sequences from this sample encode an identical CDR3 as well. This sequence joins TRBV7-9 and TRBJ1-1; D possibly corresponds to TRBD1 (6 bases). With 1 base removed from V and 4 bases from J, the gap between germline ends came to 7 bases. Germline V CDR1 and CDR2: SEHNR, FQNEAQ (reference sequence). The CDR3 is 13 residues long. CDR3 amino acids: CASSLGGGTEAFF. The CDR3 DNA is TGTGCCAGCAGCTTAGGAGGGGGCACTGAAGCTTTCTTT.

The chain uses TRBV18 and TRBJ2-3; 9 positions agree with TRBD2. Germline lookup yields CDR1 KGHSH and CDR2 LQKENI. The CDR3 length is 13 residues. Trimming cost V 3 bases and J 6 bases; bases outside gene matches: 1. The CDR3 DNA reads as TGTGCCAGCTCACCTAGCGGGAGTGATACGCAGTATTTT. Encoded protein: CASSPSGSDTQYF.

J is TRBJ1-5 and V is TRBV27; 7 positions agree with TRBD1. The germline V gene encodes CDR1 MNHEY and CDR2 SMNVEV (reference sequence). The J segment lost 3 bases and the V segment lost 4 bases, leaving 9 bases of the junction unmatched. This CDR3 has 16 residues. The CDR3 coding sequence is TGTGCCAGCAGTTCACACCGACAGGGCCTCAATCAGCCCCAGCATTTT. It specifies CASSSHRQGLNQPQHF.

V usage is TRBV9 and J usage is TRBJ2-3; TRBD2 matches at 11 bases. This CDR3 is 17 amino acids long. In germline, CDR1 is SGDLS, CDR2 YYNGEE. The V segment lost 0 bases and the J segment 4 bases; nucleotides outside the gene matches: 7. The DNA for the CDR3 is TGTGCCAGCAGCGTAGAACTAGCGGGGGCCCCCTCAGATACGCAGTATTTT. It encodes CASSVELAGAPSDTQYF.

The CDR3 DNA reads TGTGCCAGCAGCGGATCCACAGGGGGGCGAAGCTCCTACGAGCAGTACTTC. The encoded protein is CASSGSTGGRSSYEQYF. V and J are TRBV5-6 and TRBJ2-7; the match to TRBD1 covers 8 bases. With V trimmed by 4 bases and J by 0 bases, 12 bases remained unmatched. The length of the CDR3 is 17 residues. Germline CDR1 reads SGHDT; CDR2 reads YYEEEE. The complete variable domain, with remaining parts taken from reference TRBV5-6 and TRBJ2-7, reads DAGVTQSPTHLIKTRGQQVTLRCSPKSGHDTVSWYQQALGQGPQFIFQYYEEEERQRGNFPDRFSGHQFPNYSSELNVNALLLGDSALYLCASSGSTGGRSSYEQYFGPGTRLTVT.